The 24 T cell receptor beta chains presented below share a single source sample, sequenced in a study of cytomegalovirus exposure and HLA in healthy donors. TCRdb's copy holds only in-frame clones and misses some; the assay was immunoSEQ multiplex PCR. In the table there are 150,000 to 200,000 clones, roughly 81% of which are singletons. Sequencing was performed on PBMCs. The source is a woman aged 25 to 39 in good health and CMV-seronegative.

The chain uses TRBV5-1 and TRBJ1-1; D not resolved. V dropped 5 bases and J dropped 6 bases, with 14 bases sitting between them. Germline values: CDR1 SGHRS, CDR2 YFSETQ. CDR3 length: 13 amino acids. The CDR3 nucleotides read TGCGCCAGCAGGGGAGGGAACATGGCTGAAGCTTTCTTT. Protein product: CASRGGNMAEAFF.

J is TRBJ2-7 and V is TRBV7-7, with a weak D call TRBD2 (7 bases). V was pared by 5 bases and J by 4 bases, with 15 bases between. This CDR3 contains 14 residues. Germline V gives CDR1 SSHAT, CDR2 FNYEAQ (reference sequence). The DNA for the CDR3 is TGTGCCAGCAGCCAGGGCAGGGGAGGGTACGAGCAGTACTTC. This gives the protein CASSQGRGGYEQYF. The full variable domain, its missing parts supplied by reference TRBV7-7 and TRBJ2-7, is GAGVSQSPRYKVTKRGQDVTLRCDPISSHATLYWYQQALGQGPEFLTYFNYEAQPDKSGLPSDRFSAERPEGSISTLTIQRTEQRDSAMYRCASSQGRGGYEQYFGPGTRLTVT.

This rearrangement joins TRBV9 to TRBJ2-3; 7 bases match TRBD1. Trimming cost V 2 bases and J 4 bases; bases outside gene matches: 7. The germline V gene encodes CDR1 SGDLS and CDR2 YYNGEE. CDR3 length: 15 amino acids. CDR3 in DNA: TGTGCCAGCAGCGTGAGGAGACAGGGTTCAGATACGCAGTATTTT. Amino acids: CASSVRRQGSDTQYF.

The chain has TRBV27 and TRBJ2-2; 12 bases map to TRBD2. Germline V CDR1 and CDR2: MNHEY, SMNVEV (reference sequence). This CDR3 contains 19 residues. Trimming cost V 2 bases and J 3 bases; bases outside gene matches: 10. CDR3 nucleotide sequence: TGTGCCAGCAGTTTACCCCAGACTAGCGGGAGCTGGTACACCGGGGAGCTGTTTTTT. Protein sequence: CASSLPQTSGSWYTGELFF.

The chain combines TRBV7-8 with TRBJ1-1; tentative D call: TRBD1 (6 bases). V dropped 5 bases and J dropped 0 bases, with 16 bases sitting between them. This CDR3 region has 16 residues. CDR1 is SGHVS, CDR2 FQNEAQ, per germline. The CDR3 sequence: CASSLRGRGLNTEAFF. CDR3 DNA sequence: TGTGCCAGCAGCCTTAGGGGGAGGGGGTTGAACACTGAAGCTTTCTTT. Together with reference TRBV7-8 and TRBJ1-1, the CDR3 gives the full variable domain: GAGVSQSPRYKVAKRGQDVALRCDPISGHVSLFWYQQALGQGPEFLTYFQNEAQLDKSGLPSDRFFAERPEGSVSTLKIQRTQQEDSAVYLCASSLRGRGLNTEAFFGQGTRLTVV.

V is TRBV6-1 and J is TRBJ2-5; 7 bases are a match to TRBD1. V shed 6 bases and J 2 bases; nucleotides not matched to a gene: 6. Germline V lookup: CDR1 MNHNS, CDR2 SASEGT. The CDR3 sequence is 14 residues long. DNA for the CDR3: TGTGCCAGCAGAAGGGGACAGTTTCAAGAGACCCAGTACTTC. Translating it yields CASRRGQFQETQYF.

V is TRBV4-1 and J is TRBJ1-2, with D perhaps TRBD1 (5 bases). V gave up 3 bases and J gave up 7 bases, with 21 bases separating them. The CDR3 spans 16 residues. Looked up from germline, CDR1 is MGHRA and CDR2 is YSYEKL. CDR3 sequence (DNA): TGCGCCAGCAGCCAGGCCAGCGGGACGGCCTCAGGTGGCTACACCTTC. Its translation is CASSQASGTASGGYTF.

The CDR3, as DNA: TGTGCCAGCAGTTACTTGAAGGGGTCAACTAATGAAAAACTGTTTTTT. Translating gives CASSYLKGSTNEKLFF. The J gene is TRBJ1-4, the V gene TRBV6-6, with D maybe TRBD1 (5 bases). CDR1 is MNHNY and CDR2 is SVGAGI in the germline V gene (reference sequence). With 1 base removed from V and 0 bases from J, the gap between germline ends came to 9 bases. The CDR3 loop spans 16 amino acids.

The chain links TRBV5-1 to TRBJ1-5, with D perhaps TRBD1 (6 bases). The CDR3 consists of 16 residues. The V end lost 0 bases, the J end lost 6 bases, and 16 bases lay between the germline ends. CDR1 SGHRS and CDR2 YFSETQ come from the germline V gene. The CDR3 bases are TGCGCCAGCAGCTTGGAACCCTCAGGGGCCGGTCAGCCCCAGCATTTT. Residues: CASSLEPSGAGQPQHF.

This chain links TRBV13 with TRBJ1-3; unclear D gene. The CDR3 runs to 13 residues. Germline V gives CDR1 PRHDT, CDR2 FYEKMQ (reference sequence). The V end lost 1 base, the J end lost 7 bases, and 8 bases lay between the germline ends. The chain's CDR3 is CASSLEGGNTIYF. CDR3 in DNA: TGTGCCAGCAGCTTAGAGGGAGGGAACACCATATATTTT.

The chain combines TRBV29-1 with TRBJ2-5, with TRBD1 as a possible D gene (8 bases). With 6 bases removed from V and 5 bases from J, the gap between germline ends came to 16 bases. There are 13 residues in the CDR3. CDR1 is SQVTM, CDR2 ANQGSEA, per germline. The CDR3: CSVAGQGGETQYF. CDR3 nucleotides: TGCAGCGTCGCTGGACAGGGAGGGGAGACCCAGTACTTC.

This rearrangement joins TRBV6-6 to TRBJ2-7, with 12 nucleotides matching TRBD2. There are 15 residues in the CDR3. With 6 bases clipped from V and 5 bases from J, the junction kept 8 bases outside the gene matches. Germline V gene lookup returns CDR1 MNHNY and CDR2 SVGAGI (reference sequence). In DNA form, the CDR3 reads TGTGCCAGCAGCCCTAGCGGGAGGGCGCTAAACGAGCAGTACTTC. Its translation: CASSPSGRALNEQYF.

The genes are TRBV27 and TRBJ1-4; maybe TRBD1 (6 bases). This CDR3 contains 15 residues. Trimming took 5 bases from V and 8 from J, leaving 18 bases between them. The germline V gene has CDR1 MNHEY and CDR2 SMNVEV (reference sequence). CDR3 sequence (DNA): TGTGCCAGCAGTCAGACTACAGGGTTACTAGAAAAACTGTTTTTT. Amino acids: CASSQTTGLLEKLFF.

Of note for this clone: Distinct nucleotide sequences in the sample also encode this CDR3. The rearrangement links TRBV18 to TRBJ1-2; unclear D gene. CDR3 size: 15 residues. CDR1 and CDR2 from the germline V gene are KGHSH and LQKENI. Trimming removed 0 bases at V and 0 bases at J, with 8 bases between. The CDR3 nucleotides are TGTGCCAGCTCACCACCGTTAACAGCTAACTATGGCTACACCTTC. As protein: CASSPPLTANYGYTF.

The rearrangement links TRBV30 to TRBJ1-5; 7 nucleotides match TRBD1. The CDR3 is made up of 15 amino acids. Unmatched junction bases numbered 5, after V lost 0 bases and J lost 3 bases. Germline CDR1 and CDR2: GTSNPN and SVGIG (reference sequence). This CDR3 reads CAWSVLGQHNQPQHF. The CDR3 DNA sequence: TGTGCCTGGAGTGTACTGGGACAGCACAATCAGCCCCAGCATTTT.

The rearrangement uses TRBV14 and TRBJ2-7; 7 bases fit TRBD1. The J segment lost 3 bases and the V segment lost 0 bases, leaving 5 bases of the junction unmatched. Germline CDR1 is SGHDN and CDR2 is FVKESK. The CDR3 runs 15 residues. This chain's CDR3 is CASSQDGQVVYEQYF. CDR3 in DNA: TGTGCCAGCAGCCAAGACGGACAGGTGGTCTACGAGCAGTACTTC.

The rearrangement links TRBV5-6 to TRBJ1-1; 8 positions agree with TRBD1. Per germline, CDR1 SGHDT and CDR2 YYEEEE. This CDR3 has 15 residues. V was pared by 4 bases and J by 0 bases, with 5 bases of the junction left unmatched. CDR3 residues: CASSLGTGMNTEAFF. CDR3 DNA: TGTGCCAGCAGCCTTGGGACAGGCATGAACACTGAAGCTTTCTTT.

The chain couples TRBV11-3 to TRBJ2-7; perhaps TRBD2 as D (5 bases). The CDR3 runs 13 residues. Germline V gives CDR1 SGHNT, CDR2 YENEEA. V dropped 1 base and J dropped 2 bases, with 6 bases sitting between them. The CDR3 loop is CASSLAGTYEQYF. The CDR3 DNA reads TGTGCCAGCAGCTTAGCGGGGACCTACGAGCAGTACTTC.

J is TRBJ2-2 and V is TRBV5-5, with 7 positions matching TRBD2. Trimming took 1 base from V and 4 from J; bases not matched to a gene: 7. The CDR3 totals 16 residues. CDR1 is SGHKS, CDR2 YYEKEE, per germline (reference sequence). The CDR3 loop reads CASSLTGGQSTGELFF. CDR3 coding DNA: TGTGCCAGCAGCTTGACGGGGGGTCAAAGCACCGGGGAGCTGTTTTTT.

The gene calls are TRBV23-1 and TRBJ2-5; TRBD2 aligns across 16 bases. TRBV23-1 qualifies as an ORF whose function is uncertain. After removal of 0 bases from V and 3 bases from J, the junction contained 10 bases not matched to a gene. The CDR3 runs to 20 residues. The CDR3 region has the DNA TGCGCCAGCAGTCAATCGGGGACTAGCGGGGGGGTCCGCGCCGAAGAGACCCAGTACTTC. Translation gives CASSQSGTSGGVRAEETQYF.

This chain connects TRBV12-5 to TRBJ1-1, with TRBD1 matching over 7 bases. CDR1 LGHNT and CDR2 FRNRAP come from the germline V gene. The CDR3 runs to 13 residues. With 5 bases clipped from V and 9 bases from J, the junction kept 9 bases outside the gene matches. This chain's CDR3 is CASGEGDRLKAFF. CDR3 in DNA: TGTGCTAGTGGTGAGGGGGACAGACTTAAAGCTTTCTTT.

The CDR3 nucleotides are TGTGCCAGCAGAGGGACTAGTTACAATGAGCAGTTCTTC. Encoded protein: CASRGTSYNEQFF. The chain is built from TRBV6-6 and TRBJ2-1; 8 nucleotides align to TRBD2. Germline V lookup: CDR1 MNHNY, CDR2 SVGAGI (reference sequence). Trimming at V came to 6 bases and at J to 4 bases, leaving 2 bases not matched to a gene. The CDR3 extends over 13 amino acids.

The gene calls are TRBV21-1 and TRBJ1-1; the table names TRBD1, a call not compared with the DNA. TRBV21-1 is classified as a pseudogene. This CDR3 has 16 amino acids. The CDR3 DNA reads as TGTGCCAGCAGCAAATACAAGGGACAGGGGGGGACTGAAGCTTTCTTT. Protein product: CASSKYKGQGGTEAFF.

The chain employs TRBV7-7 and TRBJ2-6; tentative D call: TRBD1 (5 bases). V was trimmed by 5 bases and J by 5 bases, leaving 19 bases between them. The germline CDR1 and CDR2 sequences are SSHAT and FNYEAQ (reference sequence). The CDR3 totals 17 residues. CDR3 in amino acids: CASSLKGPQSRANVLTF. CDR3 coding DNA: TGTGCCAGCAGCCTGAAGGGGCCACAAAGTCGGGCCAACGTCCTGACTTTC.